A single T cell receptor beta chain is shown here with its context. Its target is unknown. The data originate from a study of T cell responses to AZD1222 COVID-19 vaccine. Study summary: Investigators merged groups given second doses at roughly 4 or roughly 12 weeks.

Study outcomes and limitations: Vaccine-related CD4 TCRs covered spike, predominating at 160-218 and 743-854. Nearly half of spike-specific TCRs reportedly go after variant regions that carry no mutations. Donors skewed white British and female; clonal diversity was possibly underestimated.

The V gene's germline CDR1 is SEHNR and CDR2 FQNEAQ (reference sequence). Trimming took off 6 bases at V and 1 base at J, with 9 bases between the two ends. The CDR3 runs 13 residues. Clones were sequenced by immunoSEQ multiplex PCR, and TCRdb holds only the in-frame ones, with some missing. The table has 120,000 to 150,000 clones, about 91% seen once. This chain connects TRBV7-9 to TRBJ1-1; D not resolved. This TCR came from an adult in good health. The source material was peripheral blood, sampled on day 0 of AZD1222 vaccination. This CDR3 is CASSIRGNTEAFF. The CDR3 DNA is TGTGCCAGCAGTATAAGAGGGAACACTGAAGCTTTCTTT.